The sample holds a few counts of the clone carrying this TCR beta chain. What it recognizes is unknown. This record belongs to a study of cytomegalovirus exposure and HLA in healthy donors. Looking at the study overall: Among about 200 million T cells, an earlier analysis found around 100 million unique TCR beta sequences.

Trimming pared 4 bases from V and 0 bases from J, leaving 10 bases between. Germline assignment: CDR1 SQVTM and CDR2 ANQGSEA. The CDR3 totals 13 residues. Every donor was a healthy person donating bone marrow. Nominally healthy donors provided the samples, though records likely missed some immune exposures. Primers: 60 Vbeta forward and 13 Jbeta reverse. The protocol was immunoSEQ multiplex PCR, while the TCRdb copy is restricted to in-frame clones and leaves out a portion. The sample holds approximately 80,000 clones, 70% to 85% seen once. Study-wide results and limits: In a later analysis, productive TCRs from donors in an Asian-associated ancestry cluster reportedly carried fewer N-insertions than the cohort mean.

V usage is TRBV29-1 and J usage is TRBJ2-7; tentatively, D is TRBD2 (6 bases). The sequenced sample was PBMCs. This TCR came from a man aged 30-40 years in good health and CMV-seropositive. CDR3 nucleotide sequence: TGCAGCGTTGCGGTCGGGAGCTCCTACGAGCAGTACTTC. Its protein is CSVAVGSSYEQYF.